Listed here are 15 T cell receptor beta chains from one sample, sequenced in a study of T cells in women clearing cervical HPV infection. Libraries were prepared by immunoSEQ multiplex PCR; TCRdb keeps only in-frame clonotypes and omits some of them. The table lists around 23,000 clones. The source material was blood buffy coat. The receptor source for this set is a woman aged 18 to 69 with a cervical HPV16 infection that either progressed to CIN3+ or cleared (not recorded which).

A word on this clone: From the germline J gene comes the end of the CDR3, since the read stops 3 residues before it. This chain joins TRBV7-3 and TRBJ2-1, with 12 nucleotides matching TRBD2. The trim removed 5 bases at V and 9 bases at J, leaving 5 bases unmatched. The CDR3 has 14 amino acids. Germline CDR1 is SGHTA and CDR2 is FQGTGA. CDR3 residues: CASSPTSGGTEQFF. The DNA read from the CDR3 is TGTGCCAGCAGCCCCACTAGCGGGGGGACTGAG. The variable domain in full, with the rest retrieved from reference TRBV7-3 and TRBJ2-1, is GAGVSQTPSNKVTEKGKYVELRCDPISGHTALYWYRQSLGQGPEFLIYFQGTGAADDSGLPNDRFFAVRPEGSVSTLKIQRTERGDSAVYLCASSPTSGGTEQFFGPGTRLTVL.

Notes on this clone: The sequence runs out 3 residues before the end of the CDR3; the remainder is reconstructed from the germline J gene. V is TRBV14 and J is TRBJ1-5; D remains ambiguous. V lost 0 bases, J lost 4 bases, and 4 bases lay in between. There are 13 residues in the CDR3. Germline values: CDR1 SGHDN, CDR2 FVKESK. The DNA read from the CDR3 is TGTGCCAGCAGCCAAGATCATAATCAGCCC. Residues: CASSQDHNQP. The whole CDR3 region reads CASSQDHNQPQHF.

On this clone itself: Read coverage stops 3 residues before the CDR3 terminus; the germline J gene supplies the remainder. The chain links TRBV19 to TRBJ2-3; 10 bases are shared with TRBD1. Germline V gene sequence: CDR1 LNHDA, CDR2 SQIVND (reference sequence). The CDR3 length is 14 residues. V dropped 8 bases and J dropped 1; count of bases not matched to a gene: 3. CDR3 residues: CASSDRGGTDTQYF. The sequenced part of the CDR3 DNA is TGTGCCAGTTCGGACAGGGGGGGCACAGATACG.

About this clone itself: Read data end 3 residues before the CDR3 end; the end is taken from the germline J gene. V and J are TRBV5-5 and TRBJ1-1; D gene unclear. The CDR3 covers 13 residues. The V and J ends lost 4 bases and 0 bases respectively, with 7 bases between them. Germline CDR1 is SGHKS and CDR2 is YYEKEE (reference sequence). This chain's CDR3 is CASSVYMNTEAFF. The CDR3 DNA, read in part, is TGTGCCAGCAGCGTATACATGAACACTGAA.

CDR3 bases read: TGCGCCAGCAGCGACAGTTTCAGGGATGTCCAAGAGACC. It is translated as CASSDSFRDVQET. The entire CDR3 reads CASSDSFRDVQETQYF. The chain employs TRBV5-1 and TRBJ2-5; D is perhaps TRBD1 (5 bases). The read ends 3 residues before the CDR3 terminus; that terminus is restored from the germline J gene. Trimming pared 4 bases from V and 1 base from J, leaving 17 bases between. Germline CDR1 SGHRS, CDR2 YFSETQ. The CDR3 extends over 16 amino acids. Looking up the rest from reference TRBV5-1 and TRBJ2-5 gives the full variable domain: KAGVTQTPRYLIKTRGQQVTLSCSPISGHRSVSWYQQTPGQGLQFLFEYFSETQRNKGNFPGRFSGRQFSNSRSEMNVSTLELGDSALYLCASSDSFRDVQETQYFGPGTRLLVL.

Regarding this clone: The read comes to an end 3 residues before the CDR3 does, leaving the germline J gene to fill in the end. This chain connects TRBV30 to TRBJ1-1, with D unclear. Trimming took off 0 bases at V and 3 bases at J, with 8 bases between the two ends. CDR1 and CDR2 from the germline V gene are GTSNPN and SVGIG (reference sequence). The CDR3 spans 13 residues. The sequenced part of the CDR3 DNA is TGTGCCTGGAGTGTTAATAGAGACACTGAA. Its protein product is CAWSVNRDTE. Given in full, the CDR3 is CAWSVNRDTEAFF. The entire variable domain, with the rest obtained from reference TRBV30 and TRBJ1-1, is as follows: SQTIHQWPATLVQPVGSPLSLECTVEGTSNPNLYWYRQAAGRGLQLLFYSVGIGQISSEVPQNLSASRPQDRQFILSSKKLLLSDSGFYLCAWSVNRDTEAFFGQGTRLTVV.

Comment on this clone: The read is 3 residues too short to cover the CDR3 end, so that end is filled in from the germline J gene. This chain uses TRBV30 with TRBJ1-2; D not resolved. CDR3 length: 13 residues. Per germline, CDR1 GTSNPN and CDR2 SVGIG (reference sequence). CDR3 DNA, as far as it was read: TGTGCCTGGAGTGCCCCATCAACCTACGAC. It encodes CAWSAPSTYD. The whole CDR3 protein is CAWSAPSTYDYTF.

As to this clone: The read terminates 3 residues before the CDR3 end, so the remaining end is supplied by the germline J gene. This sample includes further DNA sequences coding for the same CDR3. The chain couples TRBV2 to TRBJ2-1; D unclear. Trimming took off 5 bases at V and 6 bases at J, with 11 bases between the two ends. The CDR3 extends over 13 amino acids. The germline CDR1 and CDR2 sequences are SNHLY and FYNNEI. The sequenced CDR3 bases are TGTGCCAGCAGTAACCGTGTCGGCAATGAG. Amino acids: CASSNRVGNE. The full CDR3 is CASSNRVGNEQFF.

To note about this clone: The missing CDR3 end, 3 residues past where the read stops, is filled in from the germline J gene. This rearrangement joins TRBV7-9 to TRBJ2-1; unclear D gene. Germline V lookup: CDR1 SEHNR, CDR2 FQNEAQ (reference sequence). The CDR3 is 13 residues long. The ends were cut back, 3 bases at V and 6 bases at J, with 9 bases in the middle. CDR3 DNA (partial): TGTGCCAGCAGCTTGCCAGGTATCAATGAG. Translated: CASSLPGINE. The whole CDR3 protein reads CASSLPGINEQFF.

For this clone: Read sequence stops 3 residues before the CDR3 end, and the germline J gene provides the missing end. The chain is built from TRBV29-1 and TRBJ2-5, with 7 bases lining up with TRBD1. The CDR3 contains 13 residues. Germline lookup yields CDR1 SQVTM and CDR2 ANQGSEA. V shed 7 bases, J shed 4 bases, and the junction held 9 bases outside the gene matches. The CDR3 loop reads CSGKTGPLETQYF. Incomplete CDR3 DNA: TGCAGCGGGAAGACAGGGCCACTAGAGACC.

Points on this clone: From the germline J gene comes the end of the CDR3, since the read stops 3 residues before it. This chain connects TRBV5-4 to TRBJ1-1; TRBD1 might be the D (6 bases). Germline V lookup: CDR1 SGHNT, CDR2 YYREEE (reference sequence). Trimming left V 1 base short and J 0 bases short, with 13 bases between. The CDR3 length is 16 residues. This CDR3 reads CASSLFRGAVNTEAFF. The CDR3 bases that were read are TGTGCCAGCAGCTTGTTCAGGGGCGCGGTGAACACTGAA.

To note about this clone: From the germline J gene comes the end of the CDR3, since the read stops 3 residues before it. The V and J genes are TRBV30 and TRBJ2-3; 9 bases line up with TRBD1. The length of the CDR3 is 16 residues. Trimming cost V 0 bases and J 7 bases; bases outside gene matches: 11. Germline lookup yields CDR1 GTSNPN and CDR2 SVGIG (reference sequence). The sequenced CDR3 bases are TGTGCCTGGAGTGTAGTGGGGACAGGGAGGTTTAATACG. Translated, it gives CAWSVVGTGRFNT. In full, the CDR3 reads CAWSVVGTGRFNTQYF.

A remark on this clone: Coverage ceases 3 residues before the CDR3 finishes, and the germline J gene fills in the end. This chain joins TRBV10-3 and TRBJ1-5; D not resolved. Trimming pared 5 bases from V and 2 bases from J, leaving 10 bases between. Germline lookup yields CDR1 ENHRY and CDR2 SYGVKD. This CDR3 is built from 14 residues. The CDR3 region is CAISTDYRNQPQHF. CDR3 DNA, as far as it was read: TGTGCCATCAGTACGGACTATCGCAATCAGCCC.

Judged by frequency, this clone is medium-sized. The sequence runs out 3 residues before the end of the CDR3; the remainder is reconstructed from the germline J gene. The chain combines TRBV5-1 with TRBJ2-5, with D perhaps TRBD1 (6 bases). The CDR3 runs to 16 residues. Trimming shortened V by 4 bases and J by 0 bases, and 16 bases separated the two germline ends. CDR1 is SGHRS and CDR2 is YFSETQ in the germline V gene. The CDR3 reads CASSGVRDKHQETQYF. CDR3 DNA, as far as it was read: TGCGCCAGCAGCGGAGTCCGGGACAAACACCAAGAGACC.

As regards this clone: The DNA ends 3 residues before the CDR3 does, and the rest of the CDR3 is filled in from the germline J gene. The chain uses TRBV7-3 and TRBJ2-1; TRBD1 matches at 9 bases. Germline V gives CDR1 SGHTA, CDR2 FQGTGA. V lost 5 bases to trimming and J lost 7 bases; unmatched junction nucleotides: 9. The CDR3 has 15 amino acids. The CDR3 reads CASSATGTGRNEQFF. Partial CDR3 DNA: TGTGCCAGCAGCGCAACCGGGACAGGGCGGAATGAG.